These 19 T cell receptor beta chains were sequenced from one sample in a study of T cell responses to AZD1222 COVID-19 vaccine. Clones were sequenced by immunoSEQ multiplex PCR, and TCRdb holds only the in-frame ones, with some missing. Here the sample spans over 85,000 clones, over 90% being singletons. The specimen was peripheral blood, collected 28 days after the second AZD1222 dose. The receptors come from an adult who received the AZD1222 COVID-19 vaccine.

This clone was seen a single time. The chain links TRBV20-1 to TRBJ2-1; 7 bases fit TRBD2. J lost 7 bases, V lost 3 bases, and 9 bases had no gene match. The CDR3 runs 14 residues. From germline, CDR1 is DFQATT and CDR2 SNEGSKA (reference sequence). CDR3 in amino acids: CSASLGGSTNEQFF. The CDR3 DNA is TGCAGTGCTAGTCTGGGCGGGAGTACGAATGAGCAGTTCTTC.

This chain uses TRBV2 with TRBJ1-2, with 10 bases identical to TRBD1. J lost 14 bases, V lost 1 base, and 7 bases had no gene match. CDR1 and CDR2 (germline): SNHLY, FYNNEI. CDR3 length equals 13 residues. DNA of the CDR3: TGTGCCAGCAGTGAAGGGACAGGGGGTTCTTATACCTTC. Its translation: CASSEGTGGSYTF.

This clone was seen a single time. The gene calls are TRBV7-9 and TRBJ1-4, with unresolved D. Trimming stripped 5 bases from V and 9 bases from J, with 10 bases between. This CDR3 has 12 amino acids. Germline lookup yields CDR1 SEHNR and CDR2 FQNEAQ (reference sequence). The DNA for the CDR3 is TGTGCCAGCAGCCCGAATGGAAAAAAACTGTTTTTT. Protein sequence: CASSPNGKKLFF.

The genes are TRBV6-5 and TRBJ1-5; D uncertain. V was cut by 0 bases and J by 3 bases, with 9 bases left in between. This CDR3 contains 15 residues. CDR1 MNHEY and CDR2 SVGAGI come from the germline V gene. The CDR3 DNA reads TGTGCCAGCAGTTACTCGAGGTCAGACAATCAGCCCCAGCATTTT. Its protein product is CASSYSRSDNQPQHF.

This chain joins TRBV29-1 and TRBJ1-1; TRBD1 is a possible D gene (6 bases). Trimming took 4 bases from V and 9 from J, leaving 18 bases between them. CDR1 is SQVTM and CDR2 is ANQGSEA in the germline V gene. The CDR3 totals 13 residues. The CDR3 DNA reads TGCAGCGTTGTGTTTTCTGGGGGGCGGCAAGCTTTCTTT. It encodes CSVVFSGGRQAFF.

This rearrangement joins TRBV7-6 to TRBJ2-6; D might be TRBD1 (5 bases). This CDR3 has 18 amino acids. From germline, CDR1 is SGHVS and CDR2 FNYEAQ. Trimming shortened V by 4 bases and J by 0 bases, and 16 bases separated the two germline ends. CDR3 amino acids: CASSSSRVLSSGANVLTF. CDR3 bases: TGTGCCAGCAGCTCATCCAGGGTTTTATCCTCTGGGGCCAACGTCCTGACTTTC. Combining the CDR3 with reference TRBV7-6 and TRBJ2-6 gives the whole variable domain GAGVSQSPRYKVTKRGQDVALRCDPISGHVSLYWYRQALGQGPEFLTYFNYEAQQDKSGLPNDRFSAERPEGSISTLTIQRTEQRDSAMYRCASSSSRVLSSGANVLTFGAGSRLTVL.

This rearrangement joins TRBV5-1 to TRBJ1-1, with TRBD1 identical over 7 bases. The CDR3 spans 16 residues. The germline V gene encodes CDR1 SGHRS and CDR2 YFSETQ. Trimming cost V 2 bases and J 0 bases; bases outside gene matches: 7. The CDR3 region has the DNA TGCGCCAGCAGCTTACCTAAGGGACAGATGAACACTGAAGCTTTCTTT. Translated: CASSLPKGQMNTEAFF.

This chain joins TRBV18 and TRBJ1-5; 8 bases align to TRBD1. This CDR3 has 14 amino acids. Losses at the gene ends were 6 bases for V and 7 bases for J; bases not matched to a gene: 8. CDR1 KGHSH and CDR2 LQKENI come from the germline V gene. The CDR3 spells CASSGTGAKQPQHF. The CDR3 DNA is TGTGCCAGCTCCGGGACAGGCGCCAAACAGCCCCAGCATTTT.

The chain links TRBV6-5 to TRBJ2-1; no firm D call. Per germline, CDR1 MNHEY and CDR2 SVGAGI. Trimming removed 5 bases at V and 9 bases at J, with 20 bases between. The CDR3 has 15 residues. The CDR3 DNA reads TGTGCCAGCAGTCCGGACCACCTCCTCACCAGTGAGCAGTTCTTC. Translating it yields CASSPDHLLTSEQFF.

In DNA, the CDR3 is TGTGCCAGCAGTTACCCCTCCCTGGGGCACATTGATACGCAGTATTTT. This codes for CASSYPSLGHIDTQYF. V gene TRBV6-6 combines with J gene TRBJ2-3, with D possibly TRBD1 on 5 matching bases. The length of the CDR3 is 16 residues. Trimming stripped 2 bases from V and 6 bases from J, with 18 bases between. The germline CDR1 and CDR2 sequences are MNHNY and SVGAGI (reference sequence).

The gene calls are TRBV30 and TRBJ1-1; D possibly corresponds to TRBD1 (5 bases). Germline V gene lookup returns CDR1 GTSNPN and CDR2 SVGIG (reference sequence). The length of the CDR3 is 15 residues. V lost 2 bases and J lost 3, with 16 bases in between. CDR3 nucleotide sequence: TGTGCCTGGAGTAGGATTGGTGGAGGGGACACTGAAGCTTTCTTT. Encoded protein: CAWSRIGGGDTEAFF. Complete variable domain (other parts from reference TRBV30 and TRBJ1-1): SQTIHQWPATLVQPVGSPLSLECTVEGTSNPNLYWYRQAAGRGLQLLFYSVGIGQISSEVPQNLSASRPQDRQFILSSKKLLLSDSGFYLCAWSRIGGGDTEAFFGQGTRLTVV.

The genes are TRBV5-4 and TRBJ1-3; a possible D gene is TRBD1 (5 bases). Germline V gene data show CDR1 as SGHNT and CDR2 as YYREEE (reference sequence). There are 16 residues in the CDR3. The V gene lost 1 base and the J gene lost 2 bases, with 13 bases spanning the gap. CDR3 amino acids: CASSLPDSTAGNTIYF. The CDR3 DNA sequence: TGTGCCAGCAGCTTGCCCGACAGCACCGCTGGAAACACCATATATTTT.

The V and J genes are TRBV3-1 (or the pseudogene TRBV3-2) and TRBJ2-5; the match to TRBD2 covers 9 bases. V lost 2 bases and J lost 1; bases outside the gene matches: 5. CDR3 length equals 16 residues. Germline V gives CDR1 LGHDT, CDR2 YNNKEL (reference sequence). The CDR3 region has the DNA TGTGCCAGCAGCCAATCTAGCGGGGCCCCCCAAGAGACCCAGTACTTC. It codes for CASSQSSGAPQETQYF.

This chain connects TRBV10-2 to TRBJ1-2; D gene uncertain. The CDR3 is made up of 13 amino acids. Between the trimmed V and J ends, which lost 7 bases and 0 bases, there was a span of 9 bases. Germline V CDR1 and CDR2: WSHSY, SAAADI. The CDR3 sequence: CASTGAANYGYTF. The CDR3 coding sequence is TGCGCCAGCACGGGAGCAGCTAACTATGGCTACACCTTC.

CDR3 nucleotide sequence: TGTGCCAGTAGTATAGAAGGGGCAGGGAAGGGATACGGCTACACCTTC. This codes for CASSIEGAGKGYGYTF. V is TRBV19 and J is TRBJ1-2; possible D gene TRBD1, 5 bases. This CDR3 is 16 amino acids long. Trimming stripped 0 bases from V and 8 bases from J, with 19 bases between. Germline V CDR1 and CDR2: LNHDA, SQIVND (reference sequence).

The genes are TRBV11-3 and TRBJ1-1, with 7 bases identical to TRBD1. The trim removed 5 bases at V and 1 base at J, leaving 7 bases unmatched. Germline V gene sequence: CDR1 SGHNT, CDR2 YENEEA. CDR3 length: 15 residues. The CDR3 protein is CASSEDRDRNTEAFF. In DNA form, the CDR3 reads TGTGCCAGCAGCGAAGATCGGGACAGGAACACTGAAGCTTTCTTT.

V usage is TRBV6-5 and J usage is TRBJ1-5; D may be TRBD1 (5 bases). V was trimmed by 8 bases and J by 4 bases, leaving 15 bases between them. The CDR3 loop spans 14 amino acids. Germline CDR1 reads MNHEY; CDR2 reads SVGAGI. In DNA, the CDR3 is TGTGCCAGCGCGGCAGAGGGGAATAATCAGCCCCAGCATTTT. The encoded protein is CASAAEGNNQPQHF.

The V call is TRBV18, the J call TRBJ1-5; D perhaps matches TRBD1 (6 bases). The CDR3 consists of 13 residues. Deletions cut 5 bases from V and 4 bases from J, with 9 bases between. Germline assignment: CDR1 KGHSH and CDR2 LQKENI. The DNA of the CDR3 is TGTGCCAGCTCAGAGACAGGAAATCAGCCCCAGCATTTT. This encodes CASSETGNQPQHF.

The chain recombines TRBV19 with TRBJ1-6; D gene unclear. Trimming took off 3 bases at V and 7 bases at J, with 16 bases between the two ends. The CDR3 totals 16 residues. Germline lookup yields CDR1 LNHDA and CDR2 SQIVND (reference sequence). As DNA, the CDR3 is TGTGCCAGTAGTATGGATCCAGGCAAGAACAATTCACCCCTCCACTTT. Its translation: CASSMDPGKNNSPLHF.